This T cell receptor (beta chain) originates from a study of cytomegalovirus exposure and HLA in healthy donors. In the study overall: Inside one of the first data releases sat 75 million to 100 million unique TCRs taken from HLA-typed donors. Study conclusions and caveats: Versus the roughly 670-donor mean, an Asian-associated ancestry cluster reportedly showed fewer N-insertions in a later analysis. According to the study, 160 or so TCR beta chains were cytomegalovirus-associated.

CDR1 and CDR2 (germline): MNHNS, SASEGT. The J segment lost 4 bases and the V segment lost 6 bases, leaving 4 bases of the junction unmatched. This CDR3 is built from 13 residues. To note about this clone: Its antigen is as yet unknown.

It was with 60 Vbeta and 13 Jbeta primers that the PCR ran. The repertoire was sequenced with immunoSEQ multiplex PCR; TCRdb's copy has only in-frame clones and lacks some. The repertoire includes 100,000 to 150,000 clones, 81% of them detected once, and 0.55% to 0.85% sits in the top ten. The chain carries TRBV6-1 and TRBJ1-2; TRBD1 matches at 8 bases. This TCR was sampled from a young man in good health and CMV-seronegative. Sequencing was performed on PBMCs. The CDR3 bases are TGTGCCAGCAGCCCTACAGGGGGCTATGGCTACACCTTC. Protein sequence: CASSPTGGYGYTF.